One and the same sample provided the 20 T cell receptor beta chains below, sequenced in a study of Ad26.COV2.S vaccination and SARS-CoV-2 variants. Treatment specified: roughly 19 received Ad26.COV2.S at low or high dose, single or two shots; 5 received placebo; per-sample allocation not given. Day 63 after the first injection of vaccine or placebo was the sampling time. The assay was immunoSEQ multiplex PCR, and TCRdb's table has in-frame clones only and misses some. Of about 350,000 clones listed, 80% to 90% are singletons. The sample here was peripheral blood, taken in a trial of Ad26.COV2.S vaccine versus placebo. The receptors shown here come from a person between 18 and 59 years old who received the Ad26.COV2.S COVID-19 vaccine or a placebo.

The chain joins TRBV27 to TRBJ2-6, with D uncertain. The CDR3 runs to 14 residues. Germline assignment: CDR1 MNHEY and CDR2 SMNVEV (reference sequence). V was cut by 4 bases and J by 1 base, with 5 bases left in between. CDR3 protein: CASSSRSGANVLTF. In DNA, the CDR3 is TGTGCCAGCAGTTCACGGTCTGGGGCCAACGTCCTGACTTTC.

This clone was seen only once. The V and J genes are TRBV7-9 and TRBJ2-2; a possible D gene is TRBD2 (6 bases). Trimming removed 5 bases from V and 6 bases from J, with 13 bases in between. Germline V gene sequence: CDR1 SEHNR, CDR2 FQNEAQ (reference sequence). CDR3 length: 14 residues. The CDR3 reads CASSVSWGAGELFF. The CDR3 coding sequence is TGTGCCAGCAGCGTCAGTTGGGGGGCCGGGGAGCTGTTTTTT.

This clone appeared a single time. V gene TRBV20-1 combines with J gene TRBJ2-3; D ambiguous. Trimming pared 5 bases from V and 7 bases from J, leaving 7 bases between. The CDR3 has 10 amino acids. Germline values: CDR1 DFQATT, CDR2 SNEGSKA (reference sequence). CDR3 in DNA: TGCAGTGCTTTGAGGAATACGCAGTATTTT. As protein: CSALRNTQYF.

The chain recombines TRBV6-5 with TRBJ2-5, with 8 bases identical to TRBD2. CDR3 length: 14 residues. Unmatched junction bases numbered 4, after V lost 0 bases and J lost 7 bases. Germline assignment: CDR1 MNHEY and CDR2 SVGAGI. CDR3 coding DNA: TGTGCCAGCAGTTACTCTGCGGGGGGCGGGACCCAGTACTTC. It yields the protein CASSYSAGGGTQYF.

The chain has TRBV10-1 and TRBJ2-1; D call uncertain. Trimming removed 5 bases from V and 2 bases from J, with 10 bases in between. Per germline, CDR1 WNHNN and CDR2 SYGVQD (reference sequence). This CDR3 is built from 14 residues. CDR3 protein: CASSPGIAYNEQFF. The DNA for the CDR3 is TGCGCCAGCAGTCCAGGAATCGCCTACAATGAGCAGTTCTTC.

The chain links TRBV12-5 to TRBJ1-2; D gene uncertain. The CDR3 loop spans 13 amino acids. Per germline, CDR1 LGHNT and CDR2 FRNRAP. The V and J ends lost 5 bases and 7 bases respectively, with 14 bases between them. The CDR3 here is CASGTGPPAGYTF. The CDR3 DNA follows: TGTGCTAGTGGTACCGGGCCCCCGGCTGGCTACACCTTC.

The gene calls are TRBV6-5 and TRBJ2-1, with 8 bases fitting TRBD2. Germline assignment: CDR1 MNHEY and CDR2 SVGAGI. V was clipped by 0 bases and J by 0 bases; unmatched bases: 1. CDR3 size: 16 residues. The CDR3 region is CASSYSAGGSYNEQFF. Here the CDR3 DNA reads TGTGCCAGCAGTTACTCGGCGGGGGGCTCCTACAATGAGCAGTTCTTC.

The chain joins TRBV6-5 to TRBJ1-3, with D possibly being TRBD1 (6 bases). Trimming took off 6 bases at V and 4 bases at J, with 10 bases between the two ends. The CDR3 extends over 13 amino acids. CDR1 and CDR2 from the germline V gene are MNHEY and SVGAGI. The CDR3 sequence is CASSHREGNTIYF. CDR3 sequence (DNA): TGTGCCAGCAGCCACAGGGAAGGAAACACCATATATTTT.

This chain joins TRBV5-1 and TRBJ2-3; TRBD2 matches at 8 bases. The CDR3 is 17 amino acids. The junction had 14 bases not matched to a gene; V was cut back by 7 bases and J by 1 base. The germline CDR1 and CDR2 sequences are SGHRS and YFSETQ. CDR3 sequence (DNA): TGCGCCAGCCAAAACCTTAGCGGGAAGGGTGGCACAGATACGCAGTATTTT. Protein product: CASQNLSGKGGTDTQYF.

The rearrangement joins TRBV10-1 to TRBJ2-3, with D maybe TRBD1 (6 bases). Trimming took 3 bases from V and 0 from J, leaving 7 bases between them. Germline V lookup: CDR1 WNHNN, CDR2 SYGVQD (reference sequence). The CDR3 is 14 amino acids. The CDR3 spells CASSDRGSTDTQYF. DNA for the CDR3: TGCGCCAGCAGTGACAGGGGTAGCACAGATACGCAGTATTTT.

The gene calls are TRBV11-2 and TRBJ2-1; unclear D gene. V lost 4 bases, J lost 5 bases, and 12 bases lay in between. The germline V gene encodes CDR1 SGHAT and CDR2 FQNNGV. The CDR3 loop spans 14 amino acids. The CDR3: CASSSLQSHNEQFF. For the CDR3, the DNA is TGTGCCAGCAGCTCACTACAATCTCACAATGAGCAGTTCTTC.

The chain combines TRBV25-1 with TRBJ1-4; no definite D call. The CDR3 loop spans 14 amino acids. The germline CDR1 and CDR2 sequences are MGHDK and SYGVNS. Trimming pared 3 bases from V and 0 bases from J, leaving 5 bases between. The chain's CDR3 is CASSDTTTNEKLFF. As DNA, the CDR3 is TGTGCCAGCAGTGATACGACAACTAATGAAAAACTGTTTTTT.

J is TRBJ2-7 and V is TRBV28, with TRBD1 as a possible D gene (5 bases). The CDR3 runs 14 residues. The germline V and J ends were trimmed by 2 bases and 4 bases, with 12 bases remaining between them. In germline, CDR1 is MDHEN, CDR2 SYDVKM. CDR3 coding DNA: TGTGCCAGCAGTTTACATCAGGGTGTGTACGAGCAGTACTTC. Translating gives CASSLHQGVYEQYF.

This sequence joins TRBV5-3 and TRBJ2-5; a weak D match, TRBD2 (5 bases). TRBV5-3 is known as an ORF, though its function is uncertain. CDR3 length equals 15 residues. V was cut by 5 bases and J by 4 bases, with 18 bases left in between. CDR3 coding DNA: TGTGCCAGAAGACCGGAGCTCGGGGTACGAGAGACCCAGTACTTC. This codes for CARRPELGVRETQYF.

This chain's CDR3 is CASSTPLGRMNTEAFF. The DNA for the CDR3 is TGTGCCAGTAGTACCCCCTTAGGTCGTATGAACACTGAAGCTTTCTTT. The chain has TRBV19 and TRBJ1-1, with unresolved D. Between the trimmed V and J ends, which lost 4 bases and 0 bases, there was a span of 15 bases. The CDR3 is 16 amino acids. The germline V gene has CDR1 LNHDA and CDR2 SQIVND (reference sequence).

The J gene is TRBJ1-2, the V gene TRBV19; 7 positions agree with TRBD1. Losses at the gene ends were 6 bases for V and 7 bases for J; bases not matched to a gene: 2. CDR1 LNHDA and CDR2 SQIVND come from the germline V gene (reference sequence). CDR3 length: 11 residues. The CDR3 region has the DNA TGTGCCAGTAGACAGGGGTTTGGCTACACCTTC. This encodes CASRQGFGYTF.

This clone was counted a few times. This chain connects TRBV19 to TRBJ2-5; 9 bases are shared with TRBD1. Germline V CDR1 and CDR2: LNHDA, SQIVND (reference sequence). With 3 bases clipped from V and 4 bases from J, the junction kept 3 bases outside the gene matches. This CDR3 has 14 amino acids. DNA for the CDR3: TGTGCCAGTAGTATCACAGGGGGCCGAGAGACCCAGTACTTC. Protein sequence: CASSITGGRETQYF.

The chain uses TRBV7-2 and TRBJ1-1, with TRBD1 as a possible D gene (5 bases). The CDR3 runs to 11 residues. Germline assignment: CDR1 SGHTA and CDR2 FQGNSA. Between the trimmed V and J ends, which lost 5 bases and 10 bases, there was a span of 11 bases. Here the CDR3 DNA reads TGTGCCAGCAGCGTCAGGGATAGAGCTTTCTTT. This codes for CASSVRDRAFF.

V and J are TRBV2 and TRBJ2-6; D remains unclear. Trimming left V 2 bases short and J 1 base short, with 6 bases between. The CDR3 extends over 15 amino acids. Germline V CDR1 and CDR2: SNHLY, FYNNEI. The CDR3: CASSENRSGANVLTF. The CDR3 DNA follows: TGTGCCAGCAGTGAAAATCGGTCTGGGGCCAACGTCCTGACTTTC.

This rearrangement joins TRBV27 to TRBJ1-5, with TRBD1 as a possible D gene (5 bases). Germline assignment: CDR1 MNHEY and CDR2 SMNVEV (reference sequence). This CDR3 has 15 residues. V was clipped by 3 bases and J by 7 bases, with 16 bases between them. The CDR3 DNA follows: TGTGCCAGCAGTTTGAGGGGTGAGGGTGGACAGCCCCAGCATTTT. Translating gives CASSLRGEGGQPQHF.